One and the same sample provided the 25 T cell receptor beta chains below, sequenced in a study of PD-1 blockade in classical Hodgkin lymphoma. All trial patients relapsed after autologous stem cell transplantation. TCRdb's table, derived via immunoSEQ multiplex PCR, lists solely in-frame clones and lacks some. This sample has just over 50,000 clones, with 73% found just once. Sequenced material: peripheral blood mononuclear cells (PBMCs), taken before the second cycle of nivolumab. These receptors all come from a human donor with classical Hodgkin lymphoma.

This rearrangement joins TRBV7-9 to TRBJ2-1, with TRBD1 matching 11 bases. The V gene's germline CDR1 is SEHNR and CDR2 FQNEAQ (reference sequence). This CDR3 spans 14 amino acids. V trimming: 5 bases; J trimming: 9 bases; junction bases outside the gene matches: 6. This chain's CDR3 is CASSRTGGIIEQFF. The CDR3 region has the DNA TGTGCCAGCAGCCGGACAGGGGGCATCATTGAGCAGTTCTTC.

This clone was seen a few times. V usage is TRBV30 and J usage is TRBJ2-7; D may be TRBD2 (5 bases). This CDR3 region has 13 residues. The V end was cut by 4 bases, the J end by 4 bases, with 14 bases between. Germline CDR1 is GTSNPN and CDR2 is SVGIG (reference sequence). DNA for the CDR3: TGTGCCTGGAACGCCGGGGTTGTTTACGAGCAGTACTTC. Residues: CAWNAGVVYEQYF.

The gene calls are TRBV28 and TRBJ2-5; D unclear. This CDR3 has 14 amino acids. V lost 4 bases to trimming and J lost 5 bases, with 14 bases between them. Germline V gene data show CDR1 as MDHEN and CDR2 as SYDVKM. The CDR3 sequence is CASSSAEAHETQYF. The CDR3 nucleotides read TGTGCCAGCAGTTCCGCTGAGGCGCACGAGACCCAGTACTTC.

The CDR3 loop is CASSVSGTSGELFF. The CDR3 nucleotides read TGTGCCAGCAGTGTCTCCGGGACCAGCGGGGAGCTGTTTTTT. The J gene is TRBJ2-2, the V gene TRBV27; D might be TRBD1 or TRBD2, each matching 5 bases. V was pared by 5 bases and J by 7 bases, with 14 bases between. Germline CDR1 reads MNHEY; CDR2 reads SMNVEV (reference sequence). The CDR3 covers 14 residues.

The sample holds a few counts of this clone. The chain employs TRBV7-3 and TRBJ2-2; no clear D. The length of the CDR3 is 13 residues. CDR1 and CDR2 (germline): SGHTA, FQGTGA. V was cut by 4 bases and J by 3 bases, with 6 bases left in between. The CDR3 bases are TGTGCCAGCAGCTCCTCTTACACCGGGGAGCTGTTTTTT. Translated, it gives CASSSSYTGELFF.

This clone has more than one count but fewer than ten. The V and J genes are TRBV7-9 and TRBJ2-3, with TRBD2 matching over 12 bases. The germline V gene has CDR1 SEHNR and CDR2 FQNEAQ (reference sequence). V shed 1 base and J 5 bases; nucleotides not matched to a gene: 7. There are 17 residues in the CDR3. The CDR3 DNA sequence: TGTGCCAGCAGCTTAGGCCCGGCTAGCGGGAGGGGAGATACGCAGTATTTT. Protein product: CASSLGPASGRGDTQYF.

This clone was seen only once. CDR3 nucleotides: TGTGCCAGCAGTTTAGGACAGGGCTATGGCTACACCTTC. It translates to CASSLGQGYGYTF. This chain links TRBV28 with TRBJ1-2, with TRBD1 matching 8 bases. This CDR3 contains 13 residues. The J segment lost 4 bases and the V segment lost 2 bases, leaving 0 bases of the junction unmatched. The germline gives CDR1 MDHEN, CDR2 SYDVKM.

The chain carries TRBV5-4 and TRBJ2-4; a weak D match, TRBD2 (6 bases). The germline V gene has CDR1 SGHNT and CDR2 YYREEE (reference sequence). With 3 bases removed from V and 0 bases from J, the gap between germline ends came to 13 bases. There are 16 residues in the CDR3. CDR3 sequence: CASSSAGPEAKNIQYF. CDR3 nucleotides: TGTGCCAGCAGCTCGGCGGGGCCAGAAGCCAAAAACATTCAGTACTTC.

The chain has TRBV11-2 and TRBJ2-7; D is tentatively TRBD1 or TRBD2 (5 bases each). Looked up from germline, CDR1 is SGHAT and CDR2 is FQNNGV. This CDR3 comprises 16 residues. Trimming left V 5 bases short and J 3 bases short, with 20 bases between. CDR3 in amino acids: CASSRRRDGLVYEQYF. CDR3 nucleotide sequence: TGTGCCAGCAGCAGAAGAAGGGACGGGCTAGTCTACGAGCAGTACTTC.

The chain combines TRBV9 with TRBJ2-5; a weak D match, TRBD1 (5 bases). Germline CDR1 SGDLS, CDR2 YYNGEE. The CDR3 has 16 amino acids. V was cut by 4 bases and J by 1 base, with 17 bases left in between. Here the CDR3 DNA reads TGTGCCAGCAGCCCACGACTCTTGACAGCCCAAGAGACCCAGTACTTC. Its protein product is CASSPRLLTAQETQYF.

This clone is labeled as medium-sized. The chain recombines TRBV25-1 with TRBJ2-7; D perhaps matches TRBD2 (5 bases). The V end was cut by 10 bases, the J end by 0 bases, with 10 bases between. CDR3 length: 12 amino acids. Per the germline V gene, CDR1 is MGHDK and CDR2 is SYGVNS. The DNA for the CDR3 is TGTGCCACCGAACGGGACTCCTACGAGCAGTACTTC. It translates to CATERDSYEQYF.

The CDR3 sequence is CASSPSGKQSDAKNIQYF. CDR3 in DNA: TGTGCCAGTAGTCCTAGCGGGAAACAGTCAGATGCCAAAAACATTCAGTACTTC. The chain combines TRBV19 with TRBJ2-4; 9 bases agree with TRBD2. V shed 5 bases, J shed 1 base, and the junction held 12 bases outside the gene matches. CDR1 is LNHDA, CDR2 SQIVND, per germline (reference sequence). The CDR3 is made up of 18 amino acids. Full variable domain (rest looked up from reference TRBV19 and TRBJ2-4): DGGITQSPKYLFRKEGQNVTLSCEQNLNHDAMYWYRQDPGQGLRLIYYSQIVNDFQKGDIAEGYSVSREKKESFPLTVTSAQKNPTAFYLCASSPSGKQSDAKNIQYFGAGTRLSVL.

The gene calls are TRBV5-1 and TRBJ1-3, with 7 bases lining up with TRBD1. The junction had 7 bases not matched to a gene; V was cut back by 3 bases and J by 4 bases. CDR3 length: 15 amino acids. Germline CDR1 is SGHRS and CDR2 is YFSETQ. CDR3 sequence reads: CASSWETGDGNTIYF. The CDR3 DNA follows: TGCGCCAGCAGCTGGGAAACAGGGGACGGAAACACCATATATTTT.

CDR3 DNA sequence: TGTGCCAGCAGTGTAGGGTCCTACAATGAGCAGTTCTTC. Its translation: CASSVGSYNEQFF. The chain uses TRBV2 and TRBJ2-1; D unresolved. Germline V gene sequence: CDR1 SNHLY, CDR2 FYNNEI. V was clipped by 4 bases and J by 1 base, with 5 bases between them. The CDR3 is 13 amino acids.

This chain connects TRBV5-4 to TRBJ1-1, with D unclear. This CDR3 region has 12 residues. The ends were cut back, 0 bases at V and 5 bases at J, with 5 bases in the middle. The V gene's germline CDR1 is SGHNT and CDR2 YYREEE (reference sequence). CDR3 in amino acids: CASSLGLTEAFF. In nucleotides, the CDR3 is TGTGCCAGCAGCTTGGGCCTAACTGAAGCTTTCTTT.

This chain joins TRBV28 and TRBJ2-5; 7 bases map to TRBD1. The V segment lost 7 bases and the J segment 3 bases; nucleotides outside the gene matches: 11. The germline V gene encodes CDR1 MDHEN and CDR2 SYDVKM. The CDR3 runs 15 residues. The CDR3 nucleotides are TGTGCCAGCATCGACGGACAGGCTCTAAAAGAGACCCAGTACTTC. The encoded protein is CASIDGQALKETQYF.

The J gene is TRBJ1-5, the V gene TRBV25-1; D is ambiguous. Germline lookup yields CDR1 MGHDK and CDR2 SYGVNS. V was cut by 5 bases and J by 1 base, with 6 bases left in between. The CDR3 has 13 residues. CDR3 bases: TGTGCCAGCAGTCCTGGGAGCAATCAGCCCCAGCATTTT. Amino acids: CASSPGSNQPQHF.

The chain recombines TRBV29-1 with TRBJ2-2; TRBD1 agrees at 8 bases. The V and J ends lost 3 bases and 7 bases, in that order; junction bases with no gene match: 13. CDR3 length: 16 residues. In germline, CDR1 is SQVTM, CDR2 ANQGSEA. The CDR3 region has the DNA TGCAGCGTTGAGAGACAGGGGAGAAGGTTGGGCGGGGAGCTGTTTTTT. Its translation: CSVERQGRRLGGELFF.

The chain has TRBV29-1 and TRBJ1-2, with D uncertain. This CDR3 comprises 13 residues. Germline CDR1 is SQVTM and CDR2 is ANQGSEA. Trimming stripped 4 bases from V and 2 bases from J, with 11 bases between. In DNA, the CDR3 is TGCAGCGTTGTGCGATCCCTAAACTATGGCTACACCTTC. Its protein product is CSVVRSLNYGYTF.

This chain uses TRBV29-1 with TRBJ1-1; D is undetermined. V lost 0 bases to trimming and J lost 0 bases, with 8 bases between them. The CDR3 is made up of 14 amino acids. Germline lookup yields CDR1 SQVTM and CDR2 ANQGSEA. CDR3 coding DNA: TGCAGCGTTGAAGATAGGAAACTGAACACTGAAGCTTTCTTT. As protein: CSVEDRKLNTEAFF.

V and J are TRBV7-2 and TRBJ2-3; the match to TRBD1 covers 10 bases. This CDR3 has 17 amino acids. V was pared by 3 bases and J by 1 base, with 7 bases of the junction left unmatched. Germline V gene data show CDR1 as SGHTA and CDR2 as FQGNSA. CDR3 bases: TGTGCCAGCAGCTTCTTATCCGGGACAGGGGGCACAGATACGCAGTATTTT. Its protein product is CASSFLSGTGGTDTQYF.

The V call is TRBV7-9, the J call TRBJ2-5; D is unclear. This CDR3 comprises 15 residues. V was shortened by 1 base and J by 3 bases, with 12 bases between the two germline ends. Germline V lookup: CDR1 SEHNR, CDR2 FQNEAQ (reference sequence). The CDR3, as DNA: TGTGCCAGCAGCTTAGTTCCCAAACGGGAAGAGACCCAGTACTTC. It translates to CASSLVPKREETQYF.

The sample holds one count of this clone. V and J are TRBV7-8 and TRBJ1-5; D not resolved. The ends were cut back, 0 bases at V and 5 bases at J, with 8 bases in the middle. CDR1 is SGHVS, CDR2 FQNEAQ, per germline. The CDR3 length is 14 residues. The DNA of the CDR3 is TGTGCCAGCAGCTTAGCGTCGGGAGATCAGCCCCAGCATTTT. Its translation: CASSLASGDQPQHF.

The count of this clone is one. The CDR3, as DNA: TGTGCCAGCAGCTTACGAGAAGCGGGCCTAGCCAAAAACATTCAGTACTTC. It encodes CASSLREAGLAKNIQYF. V is TRBV7-2 and J is TRBJ2-4; possibly TRBD2 for D (6 bases). The V gene lost 2 bases and the J gene lost 0 bases, with 14 bases spanning the gap. CDR1 is SGHTA, CDR2 FQGNSA, per germline. CDR3 length: 17 amino acids.

This clone was recorded a few times. The CDR3 protein is CASTPGGAVYNEQFF. In nucleotides, the CDR3 is TGTGCCAGCACTCCCGGGGGGGCGGTCTACAATGAGCAGTTCTTC. The chain employs TRBV6-6 and TRBJ2-1, with 8 bases aligning to TRBD2. With V trimmed by 7 bases and J by 3 bases, 8 bases remained unmatched. The germline gives CDR1 MNHNY, CDR2 SVGAGI (reference sequence). This CDR3 comprises 15 residues.